These 7 T cell receptor beta chains were all obtained from the same sample, sequenced in a study of cytomegalovirus exposure and HLA in healthy donors (dated by TCRdb to 2017 to 2019). The library was generated by the immunoSEQ multiplex PCR assay. The multiplex PCR relied on a mix of 60 forward primers for TCR Vbeta segments and 13 reverse primers for TCR Jbeta segments. TCRdb stores this immuneACCESS table with in-frame sequences only. Part of the clones is absent; in the studies checked, under half of the shortfall reflects unresolved V genes, and no reason is known for the rest. The sample table holds 150,000 to 200,000 clones, of which about 80% were seen once. Around 2.2% of the sample is in the top ten clones. Sequencing used PBMCs. These receptors originate from a woman in her 30s in good health and CMV-seronegative.

The sample holds a few counts of this clone. This sequence joins TRBV7-9 and TRBJ1-2; perhaps TRBD1 as D (6 bases). V lost 8 bases and J 3 bases, leaving 13 bases between the germline ends. Germline loops: CDR1 SEHNR, CDR2 FQNEAQ (reference sequence). The CDR3 contains 13 residues. Here the CDR3 DNA reads TGTGCCAGCGAGACAGGTCTCTACTATGGCTACACCTTC. It translates to CASETGLYYGYTF.

The J gene is TRBJ2-7, the V gene TRBV7-7; 11 bases agree with TRBD1. Germline CDR1 reads SSHAT; CDR2 reads FNYEAQ (reference sequence). This CDR3 is 15 amino acids long. Losses at the gene ends were 5 bases for V and 4 bases for J; bases not matched to a gene: 7. The CDR3 DNA sequence: TGTGCCAGCAGCCCCGGACAGGGGGCCGGTTACGAGCAGTACTTC. Its translation: CASSPGQGAGYEQYF.

The chain links TRBV28 to TRBJ1-1; D gene uncertain. Germline lookup yields CDR1 MDHEN and CDR2 SYDVKM. This CDR3 region has 16 residues. V lost 8 bases and J lost 0, with 19 bases in between. The CDR3: CASLAGEGGLNTEAFF. In nucleotides, the CDR3 is TGTGCCAGCCTAGCGGGAGAGGGAGGGCTGAACACTGAAGCTTTCTTT.

The V gene is TRBV7-8, the J gene TRBJ2-5; TRBD1 aligns across 10 bases. With 5 bases clipped from V and 7 bases from J, the junction kept 7 bases outside the gene matches. Looked up from germline, CDR1 is SGHVS and CDR2 is FQNEAQ. The CDR3 has 14 amino acids. The CDR3 coding sequence is TGTGCCAGCAGCCCTTTTCGGGACAGGGGGACCCAGTACTTC. Encoded protein: CASSPFRDRGTQYF.

The genes are TRBV18 and TRBJ2-7; 8 bases fit TRBD1. This CDR3 spans 16 amino acids. J gave up 6 bases and V 0 bases, and 10 bases lay outside the gene matches. CDR1 and CDR2 (germline): KGHSH, LQKENI. CDR3 bases: TGTGCCAGCTCACCACCCATCAGGGGGCGCTGGTCCGAGCAGTACTTC. As protein: CASSPPIRGRWSEQYF.

The gene calls are TRBV30 and TRBJ1-2; D ambiguous. Germline CDR1 reads GTSNPN; CDR2 reads SVGIG (reference sequence). The CDR3 covers 16 residues. The germline V and J ends were trimmed by 3 bases and 0 bases, with 17 bases remaining between them. The CDR3: CAWRWSLVGANYGYTF. In nucleotides, the CDR3 is TGTGCCTGGAGGTGGTCCCTTGTAGGAGCTAACTATGGCTACACCTTC.

The chain carries TRBV5-4 and TRBJ2-7, with TRBD2 matching 11 bases. Germline loops: CDR1 SGHNT, CDR2 YYREEE (reference sequence). This CDR3 is built from 16 residues. After removal of 4 bases from V and 5 bases from J, the junction contained 11 bases not matched to a gene. The CDR3 nucleotides read TGTGCCAGCAGCAAAGGTCCTAGCGGGAGGTACCACGAGCAGTACTTC. This sequence encodes CASSKGPSGRYHEQYF.